This T cell receptor beta chain was observed in a study of shared clonotypes between healthy human individuals. Looked up from germline, CDR1 is MDHEN and CDR2 is SYDVKM. The V end lost 3 bases, the J end lost 0 bases, and 6 bases lay between the germline ends. The CDR3 runs to 14 residues. Using immunoSEQ multiplex PCR, the repertoire was profiled, and TCRdb retains in-frame clones only, with some absent. The sample shows a few million clones, 90% to 95% of them seen only once. This clonotype originated in a man younger than 35 in good health. V is TRBV28 and J is TRBJ1-3; D ambiguous. The source material was naive CD4+ T cells sorted from blood. The subset denotes: CD45RA+ positively selected. The CDR3 is CASSLGDSGNTIYF. CDR3 nucleotide sequence: TGTGCCAGCAGTTTGGGAGACTCTGGAAACACCATATATTTT.